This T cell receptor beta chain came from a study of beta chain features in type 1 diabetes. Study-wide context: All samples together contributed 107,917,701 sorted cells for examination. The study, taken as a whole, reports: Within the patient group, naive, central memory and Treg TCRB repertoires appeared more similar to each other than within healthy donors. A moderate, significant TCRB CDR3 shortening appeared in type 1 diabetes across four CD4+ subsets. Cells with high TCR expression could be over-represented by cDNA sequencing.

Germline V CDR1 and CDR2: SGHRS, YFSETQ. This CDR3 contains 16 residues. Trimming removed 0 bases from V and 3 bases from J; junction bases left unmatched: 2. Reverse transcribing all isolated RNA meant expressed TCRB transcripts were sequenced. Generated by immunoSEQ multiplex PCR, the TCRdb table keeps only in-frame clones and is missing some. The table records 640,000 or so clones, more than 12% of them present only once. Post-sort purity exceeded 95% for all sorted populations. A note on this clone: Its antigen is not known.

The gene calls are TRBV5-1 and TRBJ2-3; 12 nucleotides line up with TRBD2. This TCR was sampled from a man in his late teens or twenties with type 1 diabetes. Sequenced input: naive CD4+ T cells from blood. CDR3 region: CASSLGTSGETDTQYF. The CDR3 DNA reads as TGCGCCAGCAGCTTGGGGACTAGCGGGGAGACAGATACGCAGTATTTT.